This section outlines one T cell receptor beta chain sequence together with its context. The data originate from a study of Ad26.COV2.S vaccination and SARS-CoV-2 variants. The CDR3 has 14 amino acids. From germline, CDR1 is MNHEY and CDR2 SVGAGI. The V and J ends lost 7 bases and 5 bases respectively, with 17 bases between them. The method was immunoSEQ multiplex PCR; TCRdb's version includes in-frame clones alone and lacks a portion of them. The repertoire holds around 400,000 clones, 75% to 90% seen once, with over 1.5% in the top ten. The sample's treatment: roughly 18 received Ad26.COV2.S at low or high dose, single or two shots; about 5 received placebo; per-sample allocation not given. Following the first vaccine or placebo injection, samples were taken on day 63.

This receptor was identified in a person aged 18 to 59 who received the Ad26.COV2.S COVID-19 vaccine or a placebo. Source: peripheral blood, taken in a trial of Ad26.COV2.S vaccine versus placebo. The rearrangement links TRBV6-5 to TRBJ1-1; a possible D gene is TRBD1 (5 bases). The CDR3 protein is CASNLRPGETEAFF. The CDR3 region has the DNA TGTGCCAGCAACCTCCGACCGGGGGAAACTGAAGCTTTCTTT.